A selection of T cell receptor beta chains follows, all from one sample in a study of T cells after yellow fever vaccination. Via MiXCR, TCRdb re-called the 5' RACE reads, giving one row per CDR3 protein. The sample has roughly 63,000 distinct CDR3 sequences; 7.4% are singletons. The input for sequencing was CD8+ T cells sorted from PBMCs, taken 15 days after the yellow fever booster vaccination. Receptors were obtained from a young man who received the YFV17D yellow fever vaccine. The CDR3 runs from the conserved cysteine through the conserved F or W. Fields, in order: D gene, clone size, J gene, V gene, CDR3 DNA, CDR3 protein. D genes are given only for firm matches. Some rows mark clone size as missing; the rest say once, few, many or name a class of expanded clone.

NA,many,TRBJ2-5,TRBV20-1,TGCAGTGCTAGAGATTGGTTGCGAGAAGAGACCCAGTACTTC,CSARDWLREETQYF
TRBD2,many,TRBJ2-7,TRBV18,TGTGCCAGCTCACCAGCCGCGGGACTAGCGGGAGGGCACGAGCAGTACTTC,CASSPAAGLAGGHEQYF
NA,NA,TRBJ2-6,TRBV4-3,TGCGCCAGCAGCCATTCCGACTCTGGGGCCAACGTCCTGACTTTC,CASSHSDSGANVLTF
NA,many,TRBJ2-3,TRBV7-9,TGTGCCAGCAGCTCCCGACGGATCCTTAGCACAGATACGCAGTATTTT,CASSSRRILSTDTQYF
NA,many,TRBJ2-7,TRBV9,TGTGCCAGCAGCGGGGGTATTACTGGAGCACCCTACGAGCAGTACTTC,CASSGGITGAPYEQYF
TRBD2,many,TRBJ2-5,TRBV7-3,TGTGCCAGCAGCTTACAGCTAGCGGGAGATGGAGTGGCAGAGACCCAGTACTTC,CASSLQLAGDGVAETQYF
NA,many,TRBJ2-7,TRBV27,TGTGCCAGCAGTCACGGTCAGACCTACGAGCAGTACTTC,CASSHGQTYEQYF
NA,many,TRBJ2-2,TRBV2,TGTGCCAGCAGTGATAGGACCGGGGAGCTGTTTTTT,CASSDRTGELFF
NA,many,TRBJ1-2,TRBV20-1,TGCAGTGCCAGAGAGCTCTATGGCTACACCTTC,CSARELYGYTF
NA,many,TRBJ2-1,TRBV29-1,TGCAGCGCTCCCGCCGGATCAGCGCACAATGAGCAGTTCTTC,CSAPAGSAHNEQFF
NA,few,TRBJ2-2,TRBV5-4,TGTGCCAGCACCCCAGTCACCGGGGAGCTGTTTTTT,CASTPVTGELFF